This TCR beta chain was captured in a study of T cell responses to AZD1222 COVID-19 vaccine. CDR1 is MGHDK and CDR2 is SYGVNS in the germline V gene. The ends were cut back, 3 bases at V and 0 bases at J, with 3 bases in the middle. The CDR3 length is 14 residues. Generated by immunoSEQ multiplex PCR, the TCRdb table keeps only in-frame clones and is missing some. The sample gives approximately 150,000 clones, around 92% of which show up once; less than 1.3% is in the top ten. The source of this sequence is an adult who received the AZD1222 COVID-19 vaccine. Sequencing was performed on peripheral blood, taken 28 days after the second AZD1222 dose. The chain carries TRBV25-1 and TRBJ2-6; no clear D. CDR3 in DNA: TGTGCCAGCAGTGACCACTCTGGGGCCAACGTCCTGACTTTC. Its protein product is CASSDHSGANVLTF.